The rows below give T cell receptor beta chains drawn from one sample of a study of blood T cell repertoires in COVID-19. Generated by immunoSEQ multiplex PCR, the TCRdb table keeps only in-frame clones and is missing some. The sample yields about 190,000 clones, nearly 85% seen once. Sequencing was done on a sample of peripheral blood. The receptor source for this set is a woman aged 25 to 39 with acute or convalescent COVID-19. The CDR3 runs from the conserved cysteine through the conserved F or W. Fields, in order: CDR3 length, J gene, V gene, clone size, D gene, CDR3 protein, CDR3 DNA. D genes are given only for firm matches. Clone size is not always given. Where it is, it says once, few, many or a class for expanded clones.

>14|TRBJ2-7|TRBV27|NA|NA
CASSLSYPSHEQYF
TGTGCCAGCAGTTTATCGTACCCGAGCCACGAGCAGTACTTC
>15|TRBJ1-2|TRBV7-2|NA|NA
CASSSPRRVSYGYTF
TGTGCCAGCAGCTCCCCTCGGAGGGTGAGCTATGGCTACACCTTC
>15|TRBJ2-3|TRBV7-3|NA|TRBD2
CASSQAGGLTDTQYF
TGTGCCAGCAGCCAAGCGGGGGGGCTGACAGATACGCAGTATTTT
>13|TRBJ2-3|TRBV7-2|NA|NA
CASTLGPTDTQYF
TGTGCCAGCACTCTGGGGCCCACAGATACGCAGTATTTT
>14|TRBJ1-1|TRBV2|NA|NA
CASRWAGANTEAFF
TGTGCCAGCAGGTGGGCGGGGGCCAACACTGAAGCTTTCTTT
>15|TRBJ1-5|TRBV18|NA|TRBD1
CASSRTGAGNQPQHF
TGTGCCAGCTCTCGGACAGGGGCAGGCAATCAGCCCCAGCATTTT
>15|TRBJ2-3|TRBV19|NA|NA
CASSIARSQVGTQYF
TGTGCCAGTAGTATAGCGCGGTCCCAAGTAGGTACGCAGTATTTT
>12|TRBJ1-1|TRBV6-5|NA|NA
CASNRVGTEAFF
TGTGCCAGCAATCGGGTAGGAACTGAAGCTTTCTTT
>18|TRBJ2-3|TRBV10-1|NA|NA
CASSEGGYSVPQTDTQYF
TGCGCCAGCAGTGAGGGAGGCTATTCGGTTCCCCAAACAGATACGCAGTATTTT
>13|TRBJ2-3|TRBV5-4|NA|NA
CASSLGLAPSKYF
TGTGCCAGCAGCTTGGGTCTAGCCCCTTCCAAGTATTTT
>16|TRBJ2-2|TRBV7-6|NA|NA
CASTISPRRYTGELFF
TGTGCCAGCACCATTTCGCCTCGGCGGTACACCGGGGAGCTGTTTTTT
>17|TRBJ1-6|TRBV3-1/TRBV3-2|NA|TRBD1
CASSQGLGGPRNSPLHF
TGTGCCAGCAGCCAAGGGCTAGGGGGCCCAAGAAATTCACCCCTCCACTTT
>14|TRBJ2-2|TRBV7-2|once|TRBD1
CASSTGTGTGELFF
TGTGCCAGCAGCACCGGGACAGGGACCGGGGAGCTGTTTTTT
>14|TRBJ2-7|TRBV27|NA|TRBD1
CASSYGTVLYEQYF
TGTGCCAGCAGTTATGGGACAGTGCTCTACGAGCAGTACTTC
>12|TRBJ1-2|TRBV28|many|NA
CASSFLNYGYTF
TGTGCCAGCAGTTTCCTAAACTATGGCTACACCTTC
>15|TRBJ2-7|TRBV7-2|NA|NA
CASSFEDGTFYEQYF
TGTGCCAGCAGCTTCGAGGACGGGACTTTCTACGAGCAGTACTTC
>17|TRBJ1-2|TRBV18|NA|TRBD1
CASSSQTGGSELDGYTF
TGTGCCAGCTCATCCCAGACAGGGGGTTCGGAACTAGATGGCTACACCTTC
>13|TRBJ1-2|TRBV12-3/TRBV12-4|NA|NA
CASSLDQGYGYTF
TGTGCCAGCAGTTTGGATCAGGGTTATGGCTACACCTTC
>13|TRBJ1-2|TRBV19|NA|NA
CASSIPRNYGYTF
TGTGCCAGTAGTATCCCTCGGAACTATGGCTACACCTTC
>14|TRBJ2-7|TRBV28|NA|NA
CASSLMGRVNEQYF
TGTGCCAGCAGTTTAATGGGCAGGGTTAACGAGCAGTACTTC
>14|TRBJ1-5|TRBV30|NA|NA
CAWTGGGGNQPQHF
TGTGCCTGGACGGGAGGAGGGGGCAATCAGCCCCAGCATTTT
>15|TRBJ1-1|TRBV9|NA|NA
CASSVVAGRNTEAFF
TGTGCCAGCAGCGTAGTGGCAGGAAGGAACACTGAAGCTTTCTTT
>15|TRBJ1-5|TRBV5-3|NA|TRBD1
CARSLGDRHNQPQHF
TGTGCCAGAAGCTTGGGGGACAGGCACAATCAGCCCCAGCATTTT
>15|TRBJ1-2|TRBV14|NA|TRBD1
CASSQEGGRGGGYTF
TGTGCCAGCAGCCAAGAAGGGGGCAGGGGAGGTGGCTACACCTTC
>16|TRBJ2-2|TRBV6-5|NA|TRBD2
CASSFTSGGASGELFF
TGTGCCAGCAGTTTCACTAGCGGGGGGGCGTCCGGGGAGCTGTTTTTT
>15|TRBJ1-5|TRBV6-5|few|TRBD1
CASRRFRQGHQPQHF
TGTGCCAGCAGGAGATTCCGACAGGGACATCAGCCCCAGCATTTT